Listed here are 5 T cell receptor beta chains from one sample, sequenced in a study of control samples from healthy donors and cancer patients. Produced via immunoSEQ multiplex PCR; TCRdb's table is partial and in-frame only. The table lists around 150,000 clones, approximately 94% of them singletons, with 8.5% in the top ten. Material for sequencing was blood. The source is a middle-aged woman in good health.

The chain couples TRBV18 to TRBJ1-4; D is perhaps TRBD1 (5 bases). CDR1 and CDR2 from the germline V gene are KGHSH and LQKENI. The CDR3 sequence is 15 residues long. V lost 4 bases and J 8 bases, leaving 17 bases between the germline ends. Here the CDR3 DNA reads TGTGCCAGCTCACTGGGGTCCGACAGTTGGGAAAAACTGTTTTTT. Amino acid sequence: CASSLGSDSWEKLFF.

The chain couples TRBV2 to TRBJ1-6; TRBD1 matches 7 bases. Germline trimming cut 8 bases from V and 4 bases from J; bases unmatched to any gene: 5. The CDR3 has 14 residues. The V gene's germline CDR1 is SNHLY and CDR2 FYNNEI. CDR3 sequence: CASGTVNYNSPLHF. The CDR3 nucleotides are TGTGCCAGCGGGACAGTTAATTATAATTCACCCCTCCACTTT.

The chain carries TRBV2 and TRBJ1-4, with 8 bases fitting TRBD1. The J segment lost 7 bases and the V segment lost 8 bases, leaving 3 bases of the junction unmatched. Germline CDR1 is SNHLY and CDR2 is FYNNEI. The CDR3 runs 12 residues. The CDR3 spells CASDRGIEKLFF. CDR3 sequence (DNA): TGTGCCAGCGACAGGGGTATTGAAAAACTGTTTTTT. The entire variable domain, with the rest obtained from reference TRBV2 and TRBJ1-4, is as follows: EPEVTQTPSHQVTQMGQEVILRCVPISNHLYFYWYRQILGQKVEFLVSFYNNEISEKSEIFDDQFSVERPDGSNFTLKIRSTKLEDSAMYFCASDRGIEKLFFGSGTQLSVL.

This clone has just one count. The chain recombines TRBV2 with TRBJ2-1, with 11 bases lining up with TRBD2. The ends lost 5 bases at V and 7 bases at J; junction bases unmatched: 10. Germline-derived CDR1 and CDR2 are SNHLY and FYNNEI. The length of the CDR3 is 16 residues. The CDR3 DNA reads as TGTGCCAGCAGTACCACTAGCGGGAGATTATTTAATGAGCAGTTCTTC. Protein sequence: CASSTTSGRLFNEQFF.

This chain links TRBV6-5 with TRBJ1-2; D gene uncertain. There are 11 residues in the CDR3. V was shortened by 7 bases and J by 8 bases, with 11 bases between the two germline ends. Germline V gives CDR1 MNHEY, CDR2 SVGAGI. CDR3 nucleotides: TGTGCCAGCACTTGGGTCATGGGCTACACCTTC. Its translation: CASTWVMGYTF.